These T cell receptor beta chains were read from a single sample in a study of blood T cell repertoires in COVID-19. TCRdb keeps only in-frame clones here, not all; method: immunoSEQ multiplex PCR. The table lists roughly 300,000 clones, more than 85% of them singletons, with approximately 17% in the top ten. Specimen: PBMCs or T cells enriched from blood (not recorded which). The receptors were sampled from a woman aged 25 to 39 who had recovered from COVID-19. The conserved cysteine and the conserved F or W are not part of the CDR3 here.

V gene | CDR3 protein
TRBV19 | ASSKERDTEAF
TRBV7-2 | ASSSYRGLKTEAF
TRBV30 | AWSKWARGYT
TRBV28 | ASSLKGQGGNYGYT
TRBV28 | ASSPRLAGGRSEQY
TRBV28 | ATQTGGTGELF
TRBV14 | ASSLGTGEGGGYT
TRBV7-9 | ASSTGEGNTIY
TRBV30 | AWSDYRGPGGVYEQY
TRBV7-2 | ASSADSSYEQY
TRBV25-1 | ASRETTGQAF
TRBV20-1 | SASGGFYSYNEQF
TRBV5-8 | ASSFLQGGADTQY
TRBV5-1 | ASSQGGTPYGYT
TRBV5-1 | ASSPGPGGLGYGYT
TRBV7-9 | ASSRGTSGGVTNYEQY
TRBV27 | ASRPPGSSYEQY
TRBV7-9 | ASSLSGEPYEQY
TRBV19 | ASGRQGIPKTGANVLT
TRBV30 | AWSVQGSQPQH
TRBV5-1 | ASTLGQGRNTGELF
TRBV5-4 | ASSPAPSGGAETQY
TRBV14 | ASSWVTGATYEQY
TRBV28 | ASSLGAKSNTIY
TRBV10-2 | ASESPGQAENEQY
TRBV6-5 | ASSLDRGQETQY
TRBV6-2/TRBV6-3 | ASSYRDSSYNSPLH
TRBV9 | ASTKRMREAYGYT
TRBV19 | ASSDRDEQF
TRBV6-5 | ASKVTSGYNEQF
TRBV4-1 | ASSQVGGTNQPQH
TRBV28 | ASLRAGGPRNEQF
TRBV11-3 | ASSTGQGVNTEAF
TRBV5-1 | ASSFFGQVEGGYT
TRBV24-1 | ATSDQTGVRVRPQH
TRBV24-1 | ATSLGTTDTDTQY
TRBV19 | ATRPQARGARETQY
TRBV6-2/TRBV6-3 | ASSGSGRVKF
TRBV4-3 | ASSQAPPSSWNTGELF
TRBV7-8 | ASSPTGGTDTQY
TRBV9 | ASSLRDISTNEKLF
TRBV4-2 | ASSQDKARNEQF
TRBV9 | ASSVSGPSSYNEQF
TRBV29-1 | SVEGAGSTDTQY
TRBV6-5 | ASRKRGGLGNEQF
TRBV19 | ASTPSGGFYEQF
TRBV28 | ASEQSSYNSPLH
TRBV27 | ASKRTGVGELF
TRBV7-3 | ASSLTGRITEAF
TRBV28 | ASSYRDRVMNTEAF
TRBV2 | ASSPDTGELF
TRBV5-4 | ASSLQGETQY
TRBV19 | ASSIQDSRRQPQH
TRBV7-2 | ASSQGQTDTQY